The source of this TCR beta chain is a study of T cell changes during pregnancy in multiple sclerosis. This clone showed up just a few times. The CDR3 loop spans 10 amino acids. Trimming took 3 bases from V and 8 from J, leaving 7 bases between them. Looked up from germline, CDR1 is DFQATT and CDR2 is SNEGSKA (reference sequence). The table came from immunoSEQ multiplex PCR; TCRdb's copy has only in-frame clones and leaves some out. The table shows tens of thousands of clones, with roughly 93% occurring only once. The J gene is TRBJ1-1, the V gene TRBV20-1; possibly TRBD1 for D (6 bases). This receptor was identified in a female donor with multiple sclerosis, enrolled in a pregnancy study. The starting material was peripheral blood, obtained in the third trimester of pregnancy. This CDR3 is CSARGHEAFF. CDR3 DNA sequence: TGCAGTGCTAGGGGACACGAAGCTTTCTTT.